The sequence of this TCR beta chain was determined in a study of control samples from healthy donors and cancer patients. The trim removed 5 bases at V and 3 bases at J, leaving 7 bases unmatched. Germline values: CDR1 MDHEN, CDR2 SYDVKM. The CDR3 extends over 15 amino acids. The method was immunoSEQ multiplex PCR; TCRdb's version includes in-frame clones alone and lacks a portion of them. Its listing shows fewer than 200,000 clones. The chain combines TRBV28 with TRBJ2-7, with 10 bases aligning to TRBD1. Sequenced sample: blood. This clonotype was sampled from a woman aged 30 to 39 in good health. The chain's CDR3 is CASSPPGQGLYEQYF. In nucleotides, the CDR3 is TGTGCCAGCAGTCCGCCGGGACAGGGGCTCTACGAGCAGTACTTC.